The entry below gives a single T cell receptor beta chain sequence along with its context. Its specificity is unknown. This CDR3 region has 14 residues. V was trimmed by 7 bases and J by 7 bases, leaving 16 bases between them. The sample is drawn from a study of T-cell memory formation after mild COVID-19. Study details: TCR clusters were mostly donor specific.

Regarding the study as a whole: Pre-infection memory carried some responding clones, suggesting that cross-reactive memory joined. Day 15 to 85 contracting clones showed balanced CD4/CD8; day 15 to 37 expanders favored CD4+.

TCRdb independently ran MiXCR on the 5' RACE reads; one entry per CDR3 protein. This table has approximately 570,000 distinct CDR3 sequences, roughly 17% appearing once. This chain uses TRBV12-3 or TRBV12-4 with TRBJ1-4, with TRBD1 as a possible D gene (5 bases). The TCR comes from an adult woman who had mild COVID-19 (a few samples of this study predate the infection). Cell type and time point are not known. Sequenced sample: PBMCs or a T cell subset sorted from them (not recorded which). For the CDR3, the DNA is TGTGCCAGCACTCGGTCAGGGTACGGTGAAAAACTGTTTTTT. Protein: CASTRSGYGEKLFF.